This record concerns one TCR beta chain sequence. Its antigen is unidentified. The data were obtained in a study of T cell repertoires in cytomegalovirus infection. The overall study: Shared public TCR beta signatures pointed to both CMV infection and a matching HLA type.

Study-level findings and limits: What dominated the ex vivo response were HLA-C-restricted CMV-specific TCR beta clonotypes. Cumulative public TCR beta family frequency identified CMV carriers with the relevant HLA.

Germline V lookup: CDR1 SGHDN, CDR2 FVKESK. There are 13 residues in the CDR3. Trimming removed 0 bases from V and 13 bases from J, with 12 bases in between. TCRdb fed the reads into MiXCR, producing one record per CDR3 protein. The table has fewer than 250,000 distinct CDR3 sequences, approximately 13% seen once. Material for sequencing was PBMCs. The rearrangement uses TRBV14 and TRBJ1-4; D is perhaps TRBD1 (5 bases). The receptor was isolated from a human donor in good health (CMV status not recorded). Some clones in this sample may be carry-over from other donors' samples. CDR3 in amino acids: CASSQDLQGRLFF. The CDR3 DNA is TGTGCCAGCAGCCAAGATCTGCAGGGCCGACTGTTTTTT.